Listed below are T cell receptor beta chains from one sample, sequenced in a study of blood T cell repertoires in COVID-19. Measured with immunoSEQ multiplex PCR; TCRdb has only the in-frame clones, and not every one. The profile covers 35,000 to 45,000 clones, with about 88% appearing a single time and roughly 32% taken by the ten largest. Material: peripheral blood. Source of these receptors: an older man with active COVID-19. Both conserved end residues are part of each CDR3. Fields, in order: V gene, clone size, J gene, D gene, CDR3 protein, CDR3 DNA. D genes are given only for firm matches. Not every row has a clone size; where given, it reads once, few, many or a size class.

TRBV6-5,few,TRBJ1-4,TRBD1,CASSDRGTNEKLFF,TGTGCCAGCAGCGACAGGGGAACTAATGAAAAACTGTTTTTT
TRBV5-6,-,TRBJ2-4,-,CASSRGSLAKNIQYF,TGTGCCAGCAGCCGGGGGAGTCTAGCCAAAAACATTCAGTACTTC
TRBV11-2,-,TRBJ1-1,-,CASNTQGRVFF,TGTGCCAGCAACACTCAAGGGAGGGTTTTCTTT
TRBV5-1,-,TRBJ2-7,TRBD2,CASSLTSGGSYEQYF,TGCGCCAGCAGCCTGACTAGCGGGGGTTCCTACGAGCAGTACTTC
TRBV6-5,-,TRBJ1-1,TRBD1,CASRTTNRGPEAFF,TGTGCCAGCAGAACTACAAACAGGGGCCCTGAAGCTTTCTTT
TRBV5-1,-,TRBJ2-3,TRBD1,CASSSGGSTDTQYF,TGCGCCAGCAGCTCAGGGGGCAGCACAGATACGCAGTATTTT
TRBV7-6,-,TRBJ2-1,-,CASSFGTLRNNEQFF,TGTGCCAGCAGCTTCGGGACTCTACGTAACAATGAGCAGTTCTTC
TRBV18,-,TRBJ2-2,TRBD1,CASSMTGGSNTGELFF,TGTGCCAGCTCAATGACAGGGGGCTCGAACACCGGGGAGCTGTTTTTT
TRBV19,-,TRBJ2-3,TRBD2,CASSMSGTRVTDTQYF,TGTGCCAGTAGTATGTCCGGGACTAGAGTAACGGATACGCAGTATTTT
TRBV28,-,TRBJ2-5,TRBD2,CASSFAGLAKETQYF,TGTGCCAGCAGTTTCGCAGGACTAGCGAAGGAGACCCAGTACTTC
TRBV6-5,-,TRBJ2-3,-,CASSLIAATDTQYF,TGTGCCAGCAGTCTGATAGCGGCCACAGATACGCAGTATTTT
TRBV6-2/TRBV6-3,-,TRBJ2-2,TRBD2,CASSYGPGGSNTGELFF,TGTGCCAGCAGTTACGGTCCGGGAGGCTCGAACACCGGGGAGCTGTTTTTT
TRBV4-2,-,TRBJ1-4,TRBD1,CASSRTGGNEKLFF,TGTGCCAGCAGCCGAACAGGGGGCAATGAAAAACTGTTTTTT
TRBV7-9,-,TRBJ1-2,TRBD1,CASSNQGDGYGYTF,TGTGCCAGCAGCAACCAGGGGGACGGCTATGGCTACACCTTC
TRBV7-9,-,TRBJ1-1,-,CASSPPFKTPSNTEAFF,TGTGCCAGCAGCCCCCCTTTTAAGACACCCTCGAACACTGAAGCTTTCTTT
TRBV11-3,-,TRBJ2-1,-,CASSLRLAHEQFF,TGTGCCAGCAGCTTAAGGCTAGCCCATGAGCAGTTCTTC
TRBV29-1,-,TRBJ1-1,-,CSVEDQQGNEAFF,TGCAGCGTTGAGGATCAACAGGGAAATGAAGCTTTCTTT
TRBV9,-,TRBJ1-2,TRBD1,CASSRDRAGYGYTF,TGTGCCAGCAGCCGCGACAGGGCCGGGTATGGCTACACCTTC
TRBV29-1,-,TRBJ2-7,TRBD2,CSVETGGEQYF,TGCAGCGTTGAGACGGGGGGCGAGCAGTACTTC
TRBV9,-,TRBJ2-7,-,CASSVRDKIYEQYF,TGTGCCAGCAGCGTCCGGGACAAGATCTACGAGCAGTACTTC
TRBV27,few,TRBJ2-5,TRBD2,CASSLKVPGLAGQETQYF,TGTGCCAGCAGTTTAAAGGTCCCCGGACTAGCGGGTCAGGAGACCCAGTACTTC
TRBV29-1,-,TRBJ1-1,TRBD1,CSGRGGRFTEAFF,TGCAGCGGAAGAGGGGGCCGGTTCACTGAAGCTTTCTTT
TRBV5-6,-,TRBJ2-1,-,CASSFRGGAYNEQFF,TGTGCCAGCAGCTTTCGAGGGGGTGCGTACAATGAGCAGTTCTTC
TRBV4-2,-,TRBJ1-4,TRBD1,CASSRRDRVSNEKLFF,TGTGCCAGCAGCCGCCGGGACAGGGTCAGTAATGAAAAACTGTTTTTT
TRBV18,-,TRBJ2-7,TRBD1,CASSPTGAGEQYF,TGTGCCAGCTCTCCTACAGGGGCCGGCGAGCAGTACTTC
TRBV4-2,once,TRBJ2-1,TRBD2,CASSSKSGLAGAENEQFF,TGTGCCAGCAGCTCCAAATCTGGACTAGCGGGAGCAGAGAATGAGCAGTTCTTC
TRBV4-1,few,TRBJ1-5,TRBD1,CASSLTGQDGQPQHF,TGCGCCAGCAGCCTCACCGGACAGGACGGTCAGCCCCAGCATTTT
TRBV6-5,-,TRBJ2-3,-,CASSYERVGTDTQYF,TGTGCCAGCAGTTACGAACGGGTGGGCACAGATACGCAGTATTTT
TRBV19,-,TRBJ2-2,TRBD2,CASYPGGLRTGELFF,TGTGCCAGTTATCCCGGGGGGTTGAGGACCGGGGAGCTGTTTTTT
TRBV5-8,-,TRBJ2-3,-,CASSARTVTDTQYF,TGTGCCAGCAGCGCCCGGACAGTTACAGATACGCAGTATTTT
TRBV7-6,-,TRBJ1-6,-,CASSQSRAPGNNSPLHF,TGTGCCAGCAGCCAAAGCAGGGCCCCCGGCAATAATTCACCCCTCCACTTT
TRBV18,-,TRBJ2-1,TRBD1,CASSPQGANYKEQFF,TGTGCCAGCTCACCACAGGGGGCCAATTACAAAGAGCAGTTCTTC
TRBV9,-,TRBJ2-2,TRBD2,CASQKGLNAGELFF,TGTGCCAGCCAGAAGGGACTAAACGCCGGGGAGCTGTTTTTT
TRBV21-1,-,TRBJ1-2,-,CASSLPRASYGYTF,TGTGCCAGCAGCTTACCCAGGGCCTCCTATGGCTACACCTTC
TRBV27,once,TRBJ2-2,-,CASSSPNGGAGELFF,TGTGCCAGCAGTTCCCCGAACGGGGGAGCCGGGGAGCTGTTTTTT
TRBV4-2,few,TRBJ2-3,TRBD2,CASSQDRGTSGNTDTQYF,TGTGCCAGCAGCCAAGATCGTGGGACTAGCGGGAACACAGATACGCAGTATTTT
TRBV7-6,-,TRBJ2-2,-,CASSLQGGSGYLAGELFF,TGTGCCAGCAGCTTACAGGGAGGAAGCGGCTACCTGGCCGGGGAGCTGTTTTTT
TRBV9,-,TRBJ2-2,TRBD1,CASSGGTGISGELFF,TGTGCCAGCAGTGGGGGGACAGGGATTTCCGGGGAGCTGTTTTTT
TRBV18,few,TRBJ2-7,-,CASSLTGSYEQYF,TGTGCCAGCTCACTTACAGGGTCCTACGAGCAGTACTTC
TRBV30,-,TRBJ1-3,-,CAWSSGGAGDGNTIYF,TGTGCCTGGAGTTCGGGGGGAGCAGGAGATGGAAACACCATATATTTT
TRBV7-3,-,TRBJ2-7,-,CASSWGPGSEQYF,TGTGCCAGCAGCTGGGGCCCAGGGTCCGAGCAGTACTTC
TRBV11-2,-,TRBJ2-7,-,CASSPDRLGPYEQYF,TGTGCCAGCAGCCCCGACCGACTAGGACCTTACGAGCAGTACTTC
TRBV4-3,once,TRBJ2-3,TRBD2,CASSQERTSEGDTQYF,TGCGCCAGCAGCCAAGAGAGGACTAGCGAGGGAGATACGCAGTATTTT
TRBV6-2/TRBV6-3,once,TRBJ2-2,-,CASSLGTRRGELFF,TGTGCCAGCAGTCTAGGGACTCGGCGGGGGGAGCTGTTTTTT
TRBV5-6,-,TRBJ2-2,-,CASSPQPRTYTGELFF,TGTGCCAGCAGCCCACAACCCAGAACCTACACCGGGGAGCTGTTTTTT
TRBV5-6,-,TRBJ2-7,TRBD2,CASSLRGVAFSYEQYF,TGTGCCAGCAGCTTGCGGGGGGTGGCTTTCTCCTACGAGCAGTACTTC
TRBV5-6,-,TRBJ2-5,TRBD2,CASSLQHQVAGRETQYF,TGTGCCAGCAGCTTGCAGCACCAGGTAGCGGGAAGAGAGACCCAGTACTTC
TRBV6-9,-,TRBJ1-3,-,CASSSHDWSSGNTIYF,TGTGCCAGCAGTTCCCACGACTGGAGCTCTGGAAACACCATATATTTT
TRBV25-1,-,TRBJ2-6,-,CASSELNGRTGANVLTF,TGTGCCAGCAGTGAATTAAATGGCAGGACTGGGGCCAACGTCCTGACTTTC
TRBV28,-,TRBJ2-1,TRBD2,CASRSGRTVSYNEQFF,TGTGCCAGCAGGAGCGGGAGAACGGTTTCCTACAATGAGCAGTTCTTC
TRBV7-2,once,TRBJ2-5,TRBD1,CASSRTTGGWETQYF,TGTGCCAGCAGCCGGACGACAGGGGGCTGGGAGACCCAGTACTTC
TRBV12-5,-,TRBJ2-1,TRBD2,CASGKAGGQFF,TGTGCTAGTGGCAAAGCGGGAGGGCAGTTCTTC
TRBV13,medium-sized,TRBJ2-1,TRBD2,CASSLSSGGYNEQFF,TGTGCCAGCAGCTTAAGTAGCGGGGGGTACAATGAGCAGTTCTTC
TRBV7-9,-,TRBJ1-1,TRBD1,CASSYGTGNTEAFF,TGTGCCAGCAGCTATGGGACAGGTAACACTGAAGCTTTCTTT
TRBV10-3,-,TRBJ1-2,-,CAINGGYGYTF,TGTGCCATCAATGGAGGGTATGGCTACACCTTC